The next 26 T cell receptor beta chains were all read from a single sample in a study of blood T cell repertoires in COVID-19. The protocol was immunoSEQ multiplex PCR, while the TCRdb copy is restricted to in-frame clones and leaves out a portion. The sample carries about 240,000 clones, about 83% recorded once. Specimen: peripheral blood. These receptors were taken from a man aged 25-45 years who had recovered from COVID-19.

This chain connects TRBV7-7 to TRBJ2-7; 7 bases match TRBD1. Germline trimming cut 1 base from V and 3 bases from J; bases unmatched to any gene: 0. Germline loops: CDR1 SSHAT, CDR2 FNYEAQ (reference sequence). There are 13 residues in the CDR3. The CDR3 bases are TGTGCCAGCAGCTTAGACAGGGGCTACGAGCAGTACTTC. This gives the protein CASSLDRGYEQYF.

In nucleotides, the CDR3 is TGTGCCAGCAGCCGGCGGGGACTAGCGGGAACCTACGAGCAGTACTTC. It codes for CASSRRGLAGTYEQYF. This chain links TRBV11-2 with TRBJ2-7; the match to TRBD2 covers 13 bases. Trimming cost V 5 bases and J 2 bases; bases outside gene matches: 6. The CDR3 is 16 residues long. CDR1 and CDR2 from the germline V gene are SGHAT and FQNNGV.

CDR3 sequence (DNA): TGTGCCAGCAGCCAGTCGGACAGGGGCACCGGGGAGCTGTTTTTT. Protein sequence: CASSQSDRGTGELFF. The V call is TRBV3-1 (or the pseudogene TRBV3-2), the J call TRBJ2-2; 9 bases fit TRBD1. CDR3 length: 15 amino acids. Germline V gene sequence: CDR1 LGHDT, CDR2 YNNKEL (reference sequence). V shed 3 bases and J 4 bases; nucleotides not matched to a gene: 3.

The chain recombines TRBV5-6 with TRBJ2-3, with TRBD2 matching over 16 bases. The ends lost 2 bases at V and 0 bases at J; junction bases unmatched: 6. Looked up from germline, CDR1 is SGHDT and CDR2 is YYEEEE. This CDR3 region has 19 residues. The CDR3 region has the DNA TGTGCCAGCAGCTTCCTCGGGACTAGCGGGGGGGCTAGCACAGATACGCAGTATTTT. Protein: CASSFLGTSGGASTDTQYF. The full variable domain, rest sourced from reference TRBV5-6 and TRBJ2-3, is DAGVTQSPTHLIKTRGQQVTLRCSPKSGHDTVSWYQQALGQGPQFIFQYYEEEERQRGNFPDRFSGHQFPNYSSELNVNALLLGDSALYLCASSFLGTSGGASTDTQYFGPGTRLTVL.

The CDR3 loop reads CASTRGGAGNQPQHF. CDR3 in DNA: TGTGCCAGCACACGGGGGGGGGCAGGCAATCAGCCCCAGCATTTT. The V gene is TRBV6-5, the J gene TRBJ1-5; weak D call: TRBD1 (6 bases). This CDR3 contains 15 residues. V shed 7 bases and J shed 2 bases, with 15 bases lying between them. The germline V gene has CDR1 MNHEY and CDR2 SVGAGI.

The V gene is TRBV27, the J gene TRBJ2-2; 9 bases are a match to TRBD2. The CDR3 length is 17 residues. The germline V gene encodes CDR1 MNHEY and CDR2 SMNVEV (reference sequence). V trimming: 2 bases; J trimming: 3 bases; junction bases outside the gene matches: 7. The CDR3 sequence is CASSLGLLAGDTGELFF. CDR3 bases: TGTGCCAGCAGTTTAGGGTTATTAGCGGGGGACACCGGGGAGCTGTTTTTT.

This clone has a count of ten or more. The rearrangement links TRBV29-1 to TRBJ2-1; TRBD2 aligns across 8 bases. With 8 bases clipped from V and 6 bases from J, the junction kept 12 bases outside the gene matches. Per germline, CDR1 SQVTM and CDR2 ANQGSEA. The CDR3 has 14 residues. Written as DNA, the CDR3 is TGCAGCTTCGAAACGGGGGGGAGAGGCAATGAGCAGTTCTTC. Its translation: CSFETGGRGNEQFF.

This chain connects TRBV21-1 to TRBJ2-4; TRBD1 is the table's D call and was not checked against the DNA. TRBV21-1 is described as a pseudogene. The CDR3 contains 12 residues. The CDR3 coding sequence is TGTGCCAGCCACCCACAGGGGAACATTCAGTACTTC. Translated, it gives CASHPQGNIQYF.

The chain links TRBV6-6 to TRBJ2-7; 8 bases agree with TRBD1. The junction had 8 bases not matched to a gene; V was cut back by 5 bases and J by 5 bases. Germline CDR1 is MNHNY and CDR2 is SVGAGI (reference sequence). The CDR3 runs 14 residues. Written as DNA, the CDR3 is TGTGCCAGCAGTGAGGACAGGGTGGTCCACGAGCAGTACTTC. It codes for CASSEDRVVHEQYF.

This chain connects TRBV7-8 to TRBJ2-1; no clear D gene. Germline V gene lookup returns CDR1 SGHVS and CDR2 FQNEAQ. V was cut by 1 base and J by 4 bases, with 8 bases left in between. This CDR3 region has 14 residues. The CDR3 DNA follows: TGTGCCAGCAGCTTAGGTTACACGTACAATGAGCAGTTCTTC. Its protein product is CASSLGYTYNEQFF.

V and J are TRBV18 and TRBJ2-1, with 12 bases lining up with TRBD1. The germline CDR1 and CDR2 sequences are KGHSH and LQKENI. Trimming removed 6 bases from V and 6 bases from J; junction bases left unmatched: 6. The CDR3 length is 15 residues. CDR3 region: CASSHGTGGLNEQFF. The CDR3, as DNA: TGTGCCAGCTCCCACGGGACAGGGGGCCTCAATGAGCAGTTCTTC.

This clone was observed a single time. This chain links TRBV24-1 with TRBJ2-3; 12 bases map to TRBD2. Germline V gives CDR1 KGHDR, CDR2 SFDVKD. The CDR3 runs 16 residues. Trimming at V came to 4 bases and at J to 4 bases, leaving 5 bases not matched to a gene. CDR3 coding DNA: TGTGCCACCAGTGACATGACTAGCGGGGGTCCAGATACGCAGTATTTT. Residues: CATSDMTSGGPDTQYF.

In this sample, this clone turned up a few times. This chain connects TRBV3-1 (or the pseudogene TRBV3-2) to TRBJ2-3; D might be TRBD2 (5 bases). The V and J ends lost 1 base and 6 bases respectively, with 11 bases between them. Germline V gene data show CDR1 as LGHDT and CDR2 as YNNKEL (reference sequence). This CDR3 comprises 14 residues. Here the CDR3 reads CASSQAASWDTQYF. DNA of the CDR3: TGTGCCAGCAGCCAAGCGGCTAGCTGGGATACGCAGTATTTT.

CDR3 coding DNA: TGTGCCAGCAGTGATTTCGGAGGCCTCTACGAGCAGTACTTC. Encoded protein: CASSDFGGLYEQYF. The chain has TRBV6-1 and TRBJ2-7; possibly TRBD2 for D (5 bases). The CDR3 totals 14 residues. Trimming pared 3 bases from V and 3 bases from J, leaving 12 bases between. The germline V gene encodes CDR1 MNHNS and CDR2 SASEGT.

This sequence joins TRBV5-4 and TRBJ2-2; 8 bases match TRBD1. Germline CDR1 reads SGHNT; CDR2 reads YYREEE (reference sequence). The CDR3 is 15 amino acids. V trimming: 2 bases; J trimming: 7 bases; junction bases outside the gene matches: 7. In DNA, the CDR3 is TGTGCCAGCAGCTTTTCGGGACAGGCAGGCGGGGAGCTGTTTTTT. It codes for CASSFSGQAGGELFF.

This sequence joins TRBV3-1 (or the pseudogene TRBV3-2) and TRBJ2-2; 9 positions agree with TRBD1. Trimming removed 5 bases from V and 2 bases from J; junction bases left unmatched: 9. Germline values: CDR1 LGHDT, CDR2 YNNKEL (reference sequence). The CDR3 runs 17 residues. The CDR3 sequence is CASSSAPGQGNTGELFF. CDR3 DNA: TGTGCCAGCAGCTCAGCACCGGGACAGGGAAACACCGGGGAGCTGTTTTTT.

V gene TRBV4-1 combines with J gene TRBJ1-3; D is undetermined. Looked up from germline, CDR1 is MGHRA and CDR2 is YSYEKL. The CDR3 is 16 residues long. V was pared by 7 bases and J by 1 base, with 17 bases between. CDR3 in DNA: TGCGCCAGCACGGTTGAACCATTTGTTTCTGGAAACACCATATATTTT. This translates into CASTVEPFVSGNTIYF.

The CDR3 DNA reads as TGTGCCAGCAGCGGATTCCGGGACAGGGGCACTGAAGCTTTCTTT. This translates into CASSGFRDRGTEAFF. The gene calls are TRBV5-4 and TRBJ1-1; 10 bases fit TRBD1. Germline trimming cut 4 bases from V and 4 bases from J; bases unmatched to any gene: 7. The CDR3 is 15 residues long. Germline V gene sequence: CDR1 SGHNT, CDR2 YYREEE (reference sequence).

V is TRBV12-3 or TRBV12-4 and J is TRBJ2-5; 9 bases agree with TRBD2. There are 13 residues in the CDR3. V shed 8 bases, J shed 5 bases, and the junction held 6 bases outside the gene matches. CDR3 in amino acids: CASQGLARETQYF. The CDR3 DNA follows: TGTGCCAGCCAGGGACTAGCTCGTGAGACCCAGTACTTC.

The chain uses TRBV7-8 and TRBJ2-7, with a weak D call TRBD2 (5 bases). The V gene's germline CDR1 is SGHVS and CDR2 FQNEAQ. Trimming shortened V by 2 bases and J by 5 bases, and 13 bases separated the two germline ends. The CDR3 spans 14 residues. This CDR3 reads CASSLWGESNEQYF. The CDR3 DNA follows: TGTGCCAGCAGCTTATGGGGAGAAAGTAACGAGCAGTACTTC.

The rearrangement uses TRBV3-1 (or the pseudogene TRBV3-2) and TRBJ1-6; perhaps TRBD1 as D (5 bases). Trimming stripped 2 bases from V and 9 bases from J, with 14 bases between. CDR3 length equals 15 residues. The germline gives CDR1 LGHDT, CDR2 YNNKEL (reference sequence). The CDR3 sequence is CASSQTRVWGSPLHF. In nucleotides, the CDR3 is TGTGCCAGCAGCCAAACCAGGGTTTGGGGTTCACCCCTCCACTTT.

This clone has just a few counts. The CDR3 loop reads CAVGQETYEQYV. The CDR3 DNA is TGTGCCGTCGGACAGGAAACCTACGAGCAGTACGTC. The chain uses TRBV6-5 and TRBJ2-7; 7 bases align to TRBD1. This CDR3 has 12 residues. In germline, CDR1 is MNHEY, CDR2 SVGAGI. V was clipped by 11 bases and J by 2 bases; unmatched bases: 6.

This clone was picked up many times. This chain connects TRBV29-1 to TRBJ1-1; tentative D call: TRBD1 (5 bases). The CDR3 has 17 residues. Trimming stripped 4 bases from V and 1 base from J, with 22 bases between. CDR1 is SQVTM, CDR2 ANQGSEA, per germline. The CDR3 DNA reads as TGCAGCGTTGTCCCTCCCGGACACCGGAGAAAGAACACTGAAGCTTTCTTT. Protein sequence: CSVVPPGHRRKNTEAFF.

The CDR3 loop is CASSFGGRGHSGYTF. In nucleotides, the CDR3 is TGTGCCAGCAGTTTTGGCGGCAGGGGTCATTCCGGCTACACCTTC. The chain recombines TRBV28 with TRBJ1-2; D possibly corresponds to TRBD1 (6 bases). Germline values: CDR1 MDHEN, CDR2 SYDVKM. V gave up 3 bases and J gave up 8 bases, with 19 bases separating them. This CDR3 has 15 residues.

The genes are TRBV4-1 and TRBJ1-5; no clear D. Germline CDR1 and CDR2: MGHRA and YSYEKL. Trimming shortened V by 0 bases and J by 0 bases, and 12 bases separated the two germline ends. The CDR3 extends over 17 amino acids. The CDR3 DNA follows: TGCGCCAGCAGCCAAGATCCATCGGGAAATAGCAATCAGCCCCAGCATTTT. Translating it yields CASSQDPSGNSNQPQHF.

V and J are TRBV18 and TRBJ1-2, with 7 bases matching TRBD1. Per germline, CDR1 KGHSH and CDR2 LQKENI. CDR3 length: 16 amino acids. Trimming cost V 2 bases and J 1 base; bases outside gene matches: 7. CDR3 sequence: CASSPVGQKLNYGYTF. DNA of the CDR3: TGTGCCAGCTCACCAGTGGGACAGAAGCTTAACTATGGCTACACCTTC.